This paragraph reports one T cell receptor (beta chain). Repertoires were generated with immunoSEQ multiplex PCR, while TCRdb's copy carries only in-frame clones and drops some. Seen here are 150,000 to 200,000 clones, 80% observed once, and the top ten hold 13% to 15%. Participants' reported clinical history set cohort assignment. The sample originates from a study of blood T cell repertoires in COVID-19. V dropped 3 bases and J dropped 3 bases, with 9 bases sitting between them. The CDR3 is made up of 14 amino acids. CDR1 and CDR2 from the germline V gene are KGHSH and LQKENI. This sequence originates from a man in his 60s who had been exposed to COVID-19. V gene TRBV18 combines with J gene TRBJ1-5; a possible D gene is TRBD1 (5 bases). Sequencing was carried out using PBMCs or T cells enriched from blood (not recorded which). The CDR3 bases are TGTGCCAGCTCACCGACAGAGACCAATCAGCCCCAGCATTTT. Translating it yields CASSPTETNQPQHF.